The present T cell receptor (beta chain) was sequenced within a study of long-term antiretroviral therapy in people with HIV. The immunoSEQ assay was v3.0, run at survey level. The table came from immunoSEQ multiplex PCR; TCRdb's copy has only in-frame clones and leaves some out. The sample contains 20,000 to 30,000 clones, 85% of which appear only once. The TCR sequence derives from a man in his forties with HIV. This sample comprised unsorted PBMCs, obtained 2.3 years after starting antiretroviral therapy.

The CDR3 reads CASSYSTGGHTGELFF. CDR3 nucleotides: TGTGCCAGCAGTTACTCGACAGGGGGCCACACCGGGGAGCTGTTTTTT. The chain is built from TRBV6-5 and TRBJ2-2; 10 bases fit TRBD1. Germline assignment: CDR1 MNHEY and CDR2 SVGAGI. The CDR3 consists of 16 residues. V was clipped by 0 bases and J by 3 bases; unmatched bases: 1.